The next 3 T cell receptor beta chains were all read from a single sample in a study of blood T cell repertoires in COVID-19. Produced via immunoSEQ multiplex PCR; TCRdb's table is partial and in-frame only. Altogether about 200,000 clones are present, around 82% being singletons, with the ten largest covering under 6.5%. Sequencing was carried out using PBMCs or T cells enriched from blood (not recorded which). The receptors derive from a woman aged 55-69 years with acute COVID-19.

The rearrangement uses TRBV12-3 or TRBV12-4 and TRBJ1-1; no clear D. CDR3 length equals 12 residues. Trimming removed 5 bases at V and 6 bases at J, with 10 bases between. CDR3 sequence reads: CASSPQPAEAFF. The CDR3 region has the DNA TGTGCCAGCAGTCCACAGCCGGCTGAAGCTTTCTTT.

The rearrangement links TRBV18 to TRBJ1-4, with D possibly TRBD1 on 6 matching bases. Germline-derived CDR1 and CDR2 are KGHSH and LQKENI. V was pared by 2 bases and J by 5 bases, with 9 bases between. The CDR3 length is 14 residues. The CDR3 protein is CASSPYRENEKLFF. CDR3 coding DNA: TGTGCCAGCTCACCATACAGGGAGAATGAAAAACTGTTTTTT.

The chain links TRBV7-9 to TRBJ1-2; D is ambiguous. This CDR3 has 15 residues. Germline values: CDR1 SEHNR, CDR2 FQNEAQ (reference sequence). Trimming cost V 5 bases and J 0 bases, with 13 bases left between them. The CDR3 is CASSTYSYTNYGYTF. CDR3 DNA: TGTGCCAGCAGCACCTACAGCTACACTAACTATGGCTACACCTTC.